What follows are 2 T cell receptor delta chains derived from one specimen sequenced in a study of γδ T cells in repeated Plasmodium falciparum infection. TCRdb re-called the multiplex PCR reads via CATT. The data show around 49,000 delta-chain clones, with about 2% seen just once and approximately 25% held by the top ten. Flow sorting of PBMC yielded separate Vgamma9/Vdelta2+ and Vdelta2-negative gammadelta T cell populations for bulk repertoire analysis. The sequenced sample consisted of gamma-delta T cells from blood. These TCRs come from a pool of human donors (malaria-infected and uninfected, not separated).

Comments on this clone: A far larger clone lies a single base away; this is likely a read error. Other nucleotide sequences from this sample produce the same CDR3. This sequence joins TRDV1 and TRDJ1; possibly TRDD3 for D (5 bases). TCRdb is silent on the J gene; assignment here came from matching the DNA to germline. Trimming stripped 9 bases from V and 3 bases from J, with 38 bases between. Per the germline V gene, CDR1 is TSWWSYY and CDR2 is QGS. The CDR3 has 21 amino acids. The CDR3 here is CALVELPGVQGMIFIPDKLIF. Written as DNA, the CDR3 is TGTGCTCTCGTGGAACTCCCAGGGGTCCAAGGGATGATCTTCATACCCGATAAACTCATCTTT.

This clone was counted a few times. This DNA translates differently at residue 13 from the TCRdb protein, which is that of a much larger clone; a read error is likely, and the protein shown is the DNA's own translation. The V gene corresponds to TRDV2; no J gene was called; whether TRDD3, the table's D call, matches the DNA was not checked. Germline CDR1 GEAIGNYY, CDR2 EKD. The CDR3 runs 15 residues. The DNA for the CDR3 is TGTGCCTGTGACCCCCTGGGGGATACAGCGGATAAACCCATCTTT. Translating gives CACDPLGDTADKPIF.